This TCR beta chain originates from a study of T cell responses to AZD1222 COVID-19 vaccine. The V and J ends lost 3 bases and 5 bases respectively, with 7 bases between them. CDR3 size: 13 residues. Looked up from germline, CDR1 is MDHEN and CDR2 is SYDVKM. The table came from immunoSEQ multiplex PCR; TCRdb's copy has only in-frame clones and leaves some out. The repertoire has about 260,000 clones, 90% to 95% of them found once; the top ten carry 0.5% to 0.65%. The source material was peripheral blood, sampled on day 0 of AZD1222 vaccination. This receptor was identified in an adult in good health. The chain carries TRBV28 and TRBJ1-4; D is undetermined. The CDR3 here is CASSFGLNEKLFF. The CDR3 region has the DNA TGTGCCAGCAGTTTCGGACTGAATGAAAAACTGTTTTTT.